This T cell receptor (beta chain) was identified during a study of blood T cell repertoires in COVID-19. Across the whole study: Specimens from acute and convalescent COVID-19 originated in the United States, Italy and Spain.

Measured with immunoSEQ multiplex PCR; TCRdb has only the in-frame clones, and not every one. The sample has 100,000 to 150,000 clones; around 87% are singletons. The source is a man aged 70 or older with active COVID-19. Input material: peripheral blood.

CDR3 sequence reads: CASSLWGTSGAYEQYF. DNA of the CDR3: TGTGCCAGCAGCTTATGGGGAACTAGCGGAGCCTACGAGCAGTACTTC. V and J are TRBV7-2 and TRBJ2-7; TRBD2 matches at 8 bases. Germline-derived CDR1 and CDR2 are SGHTA and FQGNSA. This CDR3 has 16 residues. V lost 2 bases and J lost 2; bases outside the gene matches: 8. The variable domain in full, completed from reference TRBV7-2 and TRBJ2-7, reads GAGVSQSPSNKVTEKGKDVELRCDPISGHTALYWYRQSLGQGLEFLIYFQGNSAPDKSGLPSDRFSAERTGGSVSTLTIQRTQQEDSAVYLCASSLWGTSGAYEQYFGPGTRLTVT.